The rows below give T cell receptor beta chains drawn from one sample of a study of T cell changes during pregnancy in multiple sclerosis. Some clones are missing from TCRdb's copy, which holds only in-frame ones; the method was immunoSEQ multiplex PCR. The table lists about 38,000 clones, about 92% of them singletons, with about 8% in the top ten. The sequences come from CD8+ T cells from peripheral blood mononuclear cells, collected in the third trimester of pregnancy. The receptors derive from a female donor with multiple sclerosis, enrolled in a pregnancy study. Each CDR3 is given with its conserved first and last residue. Each record gives: J gene, V gene, CDR3 protein.

>TRBJ1-1|TRBV5-5
CASSLGAVEAFF
>TRBJ1-1|TRBV5-5
CASSLVTGGRAFF
>TRBJ1-5|TRBV5-6
CASSLAPESGQPQHF
>TRBJ1-2|TRBV13
CASSPRLGGYGYTF
>TRBJ2-7|TRBV5-1
CASSLAGWSYEQYF
>TRBJ1-3|TRBV11-2
CASSLGGSSGNTIYF
>TRBJ1-1|TRBV9
CASSVASATGRYTEAFF
>TRBJ2-7|TRBV27
CASSHGGESYEQYF
>TRBJ1-2|TRBV11-2
CASSSDRGGGYTF
>TRBJ2-3|TRBV11-2
CASSSRDKTDTQYF
>TRBJ2-3|TRBV19
CASSLDRETDTQYF
>TRBJ2-3|TRBV10-3
CAISDRDYDTDTQYF
>TRBJ1-2|TRBV11-2
CASSSGAAPDYGYTF
>TRBJ1-1|TRBV10-3
CAISESEVDTEAFF
>TRBJ2-5|TRBV23-1
CASSLLVGGRETQYF
>TRBJ2-1|TRBV6-5
CASSQTTASYNEQFF
>TRBJ1-1|TRBV13
CASSARRYTEAFF
>.|TRBV9
CASSAYSSSYEQYF
>TRBJ2-5|TRBV7-9
CASSLGGPQETQYF
>TRBJ1-1|TRBV11-3
CASFARTGNTEAFF
>TRBJ2-7|TRBV9
CASSPRGLAVSYEQYF
>TRBJ2-1|TRBV6-5
CASSGSGGVHNEQFF
>TRBJ2-2|TRBV9
CASSATGTGGTNTGELFF
>TRBJ2-7|TRBV29-1
CSVKEGDPPYEQYF
>TRBJ2-5|TRBV27
CASSPRGTPYQETQYF
>TRBJ2-3|TRBV4-1
CASSQNLATDTQYF